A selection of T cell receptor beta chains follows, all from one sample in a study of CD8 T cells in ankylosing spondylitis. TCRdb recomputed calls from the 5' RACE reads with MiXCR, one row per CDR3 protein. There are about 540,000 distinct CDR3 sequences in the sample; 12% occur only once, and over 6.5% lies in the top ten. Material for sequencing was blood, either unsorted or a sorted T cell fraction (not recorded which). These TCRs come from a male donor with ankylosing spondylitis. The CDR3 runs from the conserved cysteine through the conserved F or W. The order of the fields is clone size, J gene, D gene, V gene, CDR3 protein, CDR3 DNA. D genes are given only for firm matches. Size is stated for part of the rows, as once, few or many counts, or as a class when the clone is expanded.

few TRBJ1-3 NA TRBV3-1 CASSLRGDFSGNTIYF TGTGCCAGCAGCCTTAGAGGCGACTTCTCTGGAAACACCATATATTTT
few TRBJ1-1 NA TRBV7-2 CASSLKALLMNTEAFF TGTGCCAGCAGCTTAAAGGCACTCCTCATGAACACTGAAGCTTTCTTT
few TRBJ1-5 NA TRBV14 CASSQDGERPQHF TGTGCCAGCAGCCAAGATGGGGAGAGGCCCCAGCATTTT
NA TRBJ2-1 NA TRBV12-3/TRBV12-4 CASSLAFKGGEQFF TGTGCCAGCAGTTTAGCGTTCAAGGGGGGTGAGCAGTTCTTC
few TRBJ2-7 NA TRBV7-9 CASSLRLDSYEQYF TGTGCCAGCAGCTTAAGACTAGACTCCTACGAGCAGTACTTC
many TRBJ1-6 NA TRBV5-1 CASSLSDNSPLHF TGCGCCAGCAGCTTGTCTGATAATTCACCCCTCCACTTT
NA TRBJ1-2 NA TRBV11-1 CASSLFRGLSDGYTF TGTGCCAGCAGCTTATTTCGGGGACTGAGTGATGGCTACACCTTC
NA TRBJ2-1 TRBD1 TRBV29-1 CSGSRGRGQNEQFF TGCAGCGGCAGTCGAGGCCGGGGACAGAATGAGCAGTTCTTC
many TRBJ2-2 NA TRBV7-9 CASSLTQNTGELFF TGTGCCAGCAGCTTAACCCAAAACACCGGGGAGCTGTTTTTT
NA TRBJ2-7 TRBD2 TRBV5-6 CASSLDGTTRAYEQYF TGTGCCAGCAGCTTGGACGGGACTACTCGGGCCTACGAGCAGTACTTC
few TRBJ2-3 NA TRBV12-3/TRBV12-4 CASRYADTQYF TGTGCCAGCAGATATGCAGATACGCAGTATTTT
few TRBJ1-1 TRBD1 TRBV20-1 CSACTDRGDTEAFF TGCAGTGCTTGCACGGACAGGGGGGACACTGAAGCTTTCTTT
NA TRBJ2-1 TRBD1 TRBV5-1 CASFSMGQGDEQFF TGCGCCAGCTTTAGTATGGGACAGGGCGATGAGCAGTTCTTC
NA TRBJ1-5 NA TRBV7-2 CASSLVTGLAQPQHF TGTGCCAGCAGCTTAGTGACAGGATTGGCTCAGCCCCAGCATTTT
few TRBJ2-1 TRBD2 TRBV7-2 CASSRAGLASYNEQFF TGTGCCAGCAGCCGAGCGGGACTAGCGTCCTACAATGAGCAGTTCTTC
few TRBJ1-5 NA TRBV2 CASSTLRQDNQPQHF TGTGCCAGCAGTACCCTCCGACAGGATAATCAGCCCCAGCATTTT
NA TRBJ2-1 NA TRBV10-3 CAISPRDSRAEQFF TGTGCCATCAGCCCCCGGGACTCCCGAGCGGAGCAGTTCTTC
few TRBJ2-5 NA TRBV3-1 CASSQRGKYETQYF TGTGCCAGCAGCCAACGGGGCAAGTATGAGACCCAGTACTTC
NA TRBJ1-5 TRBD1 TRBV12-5 CASGFGQDGQPQHF TGTGCTAGTGGTTTTGGACAGGATGGTCAGCCCCAGCATTTT
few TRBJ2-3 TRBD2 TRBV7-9 CASSSQTSGTTDTQYF TGTGCCAGCAGCTCCCAGACTAGCGGGACCACAGATACGCAGTATTTT
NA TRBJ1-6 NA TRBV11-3 CASSLGLGGSYNSPLHF TGTGCCAGCAGCTTAGGGCTGGGAGGCTCCTATAATTCACCCCTCCACTTT
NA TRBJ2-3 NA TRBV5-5 CASSLNGNTDTQYF TGTGCCAGCAGCTTGAATGGCAACACAGATACGCAGTATTTT
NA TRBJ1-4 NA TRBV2 CASSPGFQKLFF TGTGCCAGCAGTCCAGGGTTCCAAAAACTGTTTTTT
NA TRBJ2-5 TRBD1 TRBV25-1 CASSEVTGGLETQYF TGTGCCAGCAGTGAAGTCACAGGGGGCTTGGAGACCCAGTACTTC
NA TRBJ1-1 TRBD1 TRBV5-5 CASSLVAGGNTEAFF TGTGCCAGCAGCCTTGTGGCAGGGGGGAACACTGAAGCTTTCTTT
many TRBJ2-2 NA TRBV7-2 CASSLGRGDTGELFF TGTGCCAGCAGCTTAGGGAGGGGGGACACCGGGGAGCTGTTTTTT
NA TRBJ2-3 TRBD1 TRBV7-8 CASSLGAGTGLGDTQYF TGTGCCAGCAGCTTAGGGGCGGGGACAGGGTTAGGAGATACGCAGTATTTT
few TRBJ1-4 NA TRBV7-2 CASSLAGAGNEKLFF TGTGCCAGCAGCTTAGCGGGTGCGGGTAATGAAAAACTGTTTTTT
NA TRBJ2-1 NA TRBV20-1 CSASTYNEQFF TGCAGTGCTAGTACCTACAATGAGCAGTTCTTC
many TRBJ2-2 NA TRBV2 CASSERRQSTGELFF TGTGCCAGCAGTGAACGCCGACAGAGCACCGGGGAGCTGTTTTTT
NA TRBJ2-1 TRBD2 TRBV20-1 CSARGLAGASYNEQFF TGCAGTGCTAGAGGTCTAGCGGGAGCCAGCTACAATGAGCAGTTCTTC
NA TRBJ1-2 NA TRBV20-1 CSARPLTGSLYGYTF TGCAGTGCTAGACCTTTGACAGGTTCCCTCTATGGCTACACCTTC
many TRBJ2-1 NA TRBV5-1 CASSLAAGYNEQFF TGCGCCAGCAGCTTGGCGGCCGGCTACAATGAGCAGTTCTTC
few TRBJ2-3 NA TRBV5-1 CASSKDTGTDTQYF TGCGCCAGCAGCAAGGACACCGGCACAGATACGCAGTATTTT
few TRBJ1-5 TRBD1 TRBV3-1 CASSPSGTGVGQPQHF TGTGCCAGCAGCCCTTCCGGGACAGGGGTGGGTCAGCCCCAGCATTTT
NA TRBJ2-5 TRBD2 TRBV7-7 CASSPRWQAGEETQYF TGTGCCAGCAGCCCACGGTGGCAAGCGGGAGAAGAGACCCAGTACTTC
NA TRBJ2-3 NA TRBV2 CASSEGRLPRTDTQYF TGTGCCAGCAGTGAAGGGAGGCTACCCCGCACAGATACGCAGTATTTT
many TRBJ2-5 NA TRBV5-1 CASSLVVWAETQYF TGCGCCAGCAGCTTGGTTGTGTGGGCGGAGACCCAGTACTTC
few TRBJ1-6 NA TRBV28 CACETGDGSPLHF TGTGCCTGCGAGACAGGTGACGGTTCACCCCTCCACTTT